The 16 T cell receptor beta chains presented below share a single source sample, sequenced in a study of TET2 disruption in CD19-targeted CAR T cells. Indicated treatment: autologous CTL019 cells: CD19 CAR with 4-1BB and CD3 zeta domains. Assay used: immunoSEQ multiplex PCR; TCRdb lists only in-frame clones, some missing. This sample carries 25,000 or so clones, with less than 2% going to the ten biggest clones. Their specific antigens are unknown. Specimen: CD8- CAR+ T cells sorted from cultured blood T cells, collected for CD19 CAR T cell therapy. The sample's subset: CD8-negative CAR-positive T cells from the infusion product. The receptors derive from a man between 65 and 80 years old with chronic lymphocytic leukemia.

With respect to this clone: Coverage ceases 3 residues before the CDR3 finishes, and the germline J gene fills in the end. The chain has TRBV5-1 and TRBJ2-7, with D unresolved. The CDR3 consists of 14 residues. V shed 4 bases and J shed 1 base, with 12 bases lying between them. Germline lookup yields CDR1 SGHRS and CDR2 YFSETQ. Here the CDR3 reads CASSKQTPSYEQYF. Partial CDR3 DNA: TGCGCCAGCAGCAAACAGACGCCGTCCTACGAG.

With regard to this clone: The read ends 3 residues early relative to the CDR3; the germline J gene fills the gap. This chain joins TRBV6-1 and TRBJ1-1; a possible D gene is TRBD1 (6 bases). This CDR3 contains 15 residues. The germline V gene has CDR1 MNHNS and CDR2 SASEGT. This CDR3 reads CASSESGHRYYGAFF. CDR3 DNA, as far as it was read: TGTGCCAGCAGTGAATCGGGACACAGATACTATGGC.

On this clone: The read ends 3 residues before the CDR3 terminus; that terminus is restored from the germline J gene. The chain joins TRBV7-3 to TRBJ2-5, with 7 bases matching TRBD1. Germline V CDR1 and CDR2: SGHTA, FQGTGA. The CDR3 contains 14 residues. J gave up 5 bases and V 0 bases, and 3 bases lay outside the gene matches. The CDR3 protein is CASSLTGGTETQYF. Partial CDR3 DNA: TGTGCCAGCAGCTTAACAGGGGGCACCGAGACC.

With respect to this clone: Relative to the germline gene, one junction end is altered; a read error may explain this. The read ends 3 residues early relative to the CDR3; the germline J gene fills the gap. The rearrangement links TRBV5-1 to TRBJ2-5; 7 positions agree with TRBD2. The CDR3 is made up of 16 amino acids. The germline V gene encodes CDR1 SGHRS and CDR2 YFSETQ. The DNA read from the CDR3 is TGCGCCAGCAGCCAAATACCGGGACTACCCCAAGCGACC. As protein: CASSQIPGLPQAT. The CDR3, in full, reads CASSQIPGLPQATQYF.

On this clone: The CDR3 extends 3 residues past the end of the read, so its final part is completed from the germline J gene. This sequence joins TRBV7-6 and TRBJ2-1; 8 bases match TRBD2. V lost 1 base and J lost 0; bases outside the gene matches: 2. The V gene's germline CDR1 is SGHVS and CDR2 FNYEAQ. CDR3 length: 16 residues. CDR3: CASSLEGTSSYNEQFF. Incomplete CDR3 DNA: TGTGCCAGCAGCTTAGAGGGGACTAGCTCCTACAATGAG. The entire variable domain, with the rest obtained from reference TRBV7-6 and TRBJ2-1, is as follows: GAGVSQSPRYKVTKRGQDVALRCDPISGHVSLYWYRQALGQGPEFLTYFNYEAQQDKSGLPNDRFSAERPEGSISTLTIQRTEQRDSAMYRCASSLEGTSSYNEQFFGPGTRLTVL.

A word on this clone: The sequenced fragment ends 3 residues before the CDR3 boundary, so the rest is inferred from the germline J gene. V is TRBV7-2 and J is TRBJ1-2, with TRBD1 matching 9 bases. CDR1 and CDR2 from the germline V gene are SGHTA and FQGNSA. The CDR3 totals 13 residues. The junction had 4 bases not matched to a gene; V was cut back by 5 bases and J by 6 bases. CDR3 DNA (partial): TGTGCCAGCAGCCCTGGGACAGGGAATGGC. The encoded protein is CASSPGTGNG. The entire CDR3 protein reads CASSPGTGNGYTF.

In regard to this clone: The read terminates 3 residues ahead of where the CDR3 ends, so the germline J gene completes it. The V call is TRBV18, the J call TRBJ1-1, with a weak D call TRBD1 (5 bases). This CDR3 is 16 amino acids long. Per the germline V gene, CDR1 is KGHSH and CDR2 is LQKENI. Incomplete CDR3 DNA: TGTGCCAGCTCACCATTAGCGGGGGGAGCACAAGAGACC. This codes for CASSPLAGGAQET. The whole CDR3 sequence is CASSPLAGGAQETAFF. Supplemented by reference TRBV18 and TRBJ1-1, the full variable domain reads NAGVMQNPRHLVRRRGQEARLRCSPMKGHSHVYWYRQLPEEGLKFMVYLQKENIIDESGMPKERFSAEFPKEGPSILRIQQVVRGDSAAYFCASSPLAGGAQETAFFGQGTRLTVV.

Note on this clone: The read falls 3 residues short of the CDR3 end, and the missing part is taken from the germline J gene. The chain joins TRBV20-1 to TRBJ1-1, with TRBD1 as a possible D gene (5 bases). The CDR3 runs 15 residues. Deletions cut 4 bases from V and 0 bases from J, with 15 bases between. Germline loops: CDR1 DFQATT, CDR2 SNEGSKA (reference sequence). CDR3 in amino acids: CSAMDNPTMNTEAFF. The part of the CDR3 DNA that was read is TGCAGTGCTATGGACAATCCGACAATGAACACTGAA.

About this clone: The read gets to within 3 residues of the CDR3 end, and the germline J gene fills in the rest. The gene calls are TRBV7-9 and TRBJ1-2; maybe TRBD1 (6 bases). This CDR3 contains 13 residues. Germline CDR1 and CDR2: SEHNR and FQNEAQ (reference sequence). The covered CDR3 bases are TGTGCCAGCAGCTCTTGGACAGCCTACGAC. This translates into CASSSWTAYD. The full CDR3 protein is CASSSWTAYDYTF.

Remarks on this clone: Read data end 3 residues before the CDR3 end; the end is taken from the germline J gene. The rearrangement joins TRBV23-1 to TRBJ1-2; 8 nucleotides match TRBD1. TRBV23-1 is an open reading frame whose function is uncertain. The CDR3 has 16 amino acids. CDR3 DNA (partial): TGCGCCAGCAGTCAAAGGGACAGGTGTTATGCAGATACC. Translated: CASSQRDRCYADT. The full CDR3 protein reads CASSQRDRCYADTYTF.

With regard to this clone: The read comes to an end 3 residues before the CDR3 does, leaving the germline J gene to fill in the end. The rearrangement uses TRBV6-2 or TRBV6-3 and TRBJ1-2; D is unclear. CDR1 and CDR2 from the germline V gene are MNHEY and SVGEGT. This CDR3 has 13 amino acids. The DNA read from the CDR3 is TGTGCCAGCAGTTACACTGAAATCGCTGGT. This encodes CASSYTEIAG. In full, the CDR3 is CASSYTEIAGYTF.

Regarding this clone: The sequenced fragment ends 3 residues before the CDR3 boundary, so the rest is inferred from the germline J gene. The V call is TRBV5-1, the J call TRBJ1-1; TRBD1 aligns across 9 bases. Unmatched junction bases numbered 10, after V lost 4 bases and J lost 6 bases. Germline CDR1 SGHRS, CDR2 YFSETQ. The CDR3 consists of 15 residues. The CDR3 is CASSERTGEVSEAFF. Partial CDR3 DNA: TGCGCCAGCAGCGAGAGGACAGGGGAGGTTTCTGAA.

Of note for this clone: With the read ending 3 residues before the CDR3 end, the germline J gene is used to fill in that end. The chain links TRBV19 to TRBJ2-2; possibly TRBD2 for D (5 bases). The CDR3 covers 14 residues. In germline, CDR1 is LNHDA, CDR2 SQIVND (reference sequence). The V end lost 4 bases, the J end lost 2 bases, and 8 bases lay between the germline ends. The CDR3 sequence: CASSTGLNTGELFF. The sequenced part of the CDR3 DNA is TGTGCCAGTAGTACCGGACTCAACACCGGGGAG.

As regards this clone: The read falls 3 residues short of the CDR3 end, and the missing part is taken from the germline J gene. V and J are TRBV7-9 and TRBJ1-5; D gene ambiguous. There are 15 residues in the CDR3. V dropped 5 bases and J dropped 2 bases, with 13 bases sitting between them. Germline V lookup: CDR1 SEHNR, CDR2 FQNEAQ (reference sequence). Incomplete CDR3 DNA: TGTGCCAGCAGCCCAGGCGCGTCGGGCAATCAGCCC. As protein: CASSPGASGNQP. The full CDR3 sequence reads CASSPGASGNQPQHF.

Regarding this clone: The observed sequence ends 3 residues before the CDR3 terminus, with the missing tail filled in from the germline J gene. The chain uses TRBV2 and TRBJ2-7; 7 bases match TRBD1. This CDR3 spans 12 amino acids. Germline loops: CDR1 SNHLY, CDR2 FYNNEI. Unmatched junction bases numbered 3, after V lost 4 bases and J lost 6 bases. CDR3 sequence reads: CASSVQGREQYF. The covered CDR3 bases are TGTGCCAGCAGTGTACAGGGGCGCGAG.

On this clone itself: The read terminates 3 residues ahead of where the CDR3 ends, so the germline J gene completes it. The chain uses TRBV18 and TRBJ2-7; 8 positions agree with TRBD1. Per germline, CDR1 KGHSH and CDR2 LQKENI. J was trimmed by 5 bases and V by 0 bases; bases with no gene match: 9. The CDR3 has 16 residues. CDR3 protein: CASSPPNQGALNEQYF. CDR3 bases read: TGTGCCAGCTCACCACCAAATCAGGGGGCTCTTAACGAG. The whole variable domain, remainder taken from reference TRBV18 and TRBJ2-7, is NAGVMQNPRHLVRRRGQEARLRCSPMKGHSHVYWYRQLPEEGLKFMVYLQKENIIDESGMPKERFSAEFPKEGPSILRIQQVVRGDSAAYFCASSPPNQGALNEQYFGPGTRLTVT.